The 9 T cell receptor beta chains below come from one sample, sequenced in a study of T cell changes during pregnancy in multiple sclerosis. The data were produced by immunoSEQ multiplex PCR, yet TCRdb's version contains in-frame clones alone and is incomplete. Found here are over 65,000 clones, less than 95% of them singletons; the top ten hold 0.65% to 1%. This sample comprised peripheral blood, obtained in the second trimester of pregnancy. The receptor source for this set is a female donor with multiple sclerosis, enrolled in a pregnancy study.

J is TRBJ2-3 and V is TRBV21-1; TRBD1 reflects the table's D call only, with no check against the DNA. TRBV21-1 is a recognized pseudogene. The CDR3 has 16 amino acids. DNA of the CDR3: TGTGCCAGCAGCAAAGGACAGGCAAGTGGCACAGATACGCAGTATTTT. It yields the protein CASSKGQASGTDTQYF.

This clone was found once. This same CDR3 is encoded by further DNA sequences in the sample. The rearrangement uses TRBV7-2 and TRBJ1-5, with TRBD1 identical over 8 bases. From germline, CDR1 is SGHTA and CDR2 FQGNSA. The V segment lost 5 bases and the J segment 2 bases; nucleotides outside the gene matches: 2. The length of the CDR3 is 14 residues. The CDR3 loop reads CASSLGQGNQPQHF. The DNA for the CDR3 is TGTGCCAGCAGCCTGGGACAGGGCAATCAGCCCCAGCATTTT.

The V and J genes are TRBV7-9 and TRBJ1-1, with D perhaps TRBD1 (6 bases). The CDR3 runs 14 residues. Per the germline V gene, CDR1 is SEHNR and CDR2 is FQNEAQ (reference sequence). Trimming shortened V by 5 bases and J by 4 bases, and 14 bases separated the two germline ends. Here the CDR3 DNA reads TGTGCCAGCAGCCCAGGGAGGGGGGTCACTGAAGCTTTCTTT. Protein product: CASSPGRGVTEAFF.

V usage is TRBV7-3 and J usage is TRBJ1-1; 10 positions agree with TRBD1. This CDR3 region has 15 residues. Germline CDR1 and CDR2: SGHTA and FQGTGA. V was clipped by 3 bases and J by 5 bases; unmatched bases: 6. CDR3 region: CASSLLGQGLTEAFF. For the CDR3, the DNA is TGTGCCAGCAGCTTGTTGGGACAGGGGTTGACTGAAGCTTTCTTT.

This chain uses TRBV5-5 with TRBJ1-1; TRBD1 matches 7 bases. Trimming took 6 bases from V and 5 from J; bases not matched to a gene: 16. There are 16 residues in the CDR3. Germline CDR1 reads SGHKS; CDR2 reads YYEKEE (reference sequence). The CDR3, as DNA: TGTGCCAGCACTAAATATGGAGGGGGCGGTGAGACTGAAGCTTTCTTT. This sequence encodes CASTKYGGGGETEAFF.

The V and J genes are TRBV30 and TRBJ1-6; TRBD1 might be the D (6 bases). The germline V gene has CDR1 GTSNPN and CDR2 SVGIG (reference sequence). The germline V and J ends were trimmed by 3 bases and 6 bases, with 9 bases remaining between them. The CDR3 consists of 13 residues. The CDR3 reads CAWRDRPNSPLHF. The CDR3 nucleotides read TGTGCCTGGAGGGACAGACCTAATTCACCCCTCCACTTT.

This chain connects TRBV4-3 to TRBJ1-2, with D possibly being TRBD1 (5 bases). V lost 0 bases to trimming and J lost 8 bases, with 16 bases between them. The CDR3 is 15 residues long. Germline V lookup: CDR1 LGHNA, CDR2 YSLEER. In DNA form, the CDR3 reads TGCGCCAGCAGCCAAGATGCCTCAGGGATCTACGGCTACACCTTC. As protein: CASSQDASGIYGYTF.

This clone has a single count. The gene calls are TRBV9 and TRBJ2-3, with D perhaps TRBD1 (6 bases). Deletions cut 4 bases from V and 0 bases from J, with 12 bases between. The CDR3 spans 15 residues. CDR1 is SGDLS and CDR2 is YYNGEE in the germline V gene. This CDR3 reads CASSTQGRSTDTQYF. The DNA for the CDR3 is TGTGCCAGCAGCACACAGGGTCGGAGCACAGATACGCAGTATTTT.

CDR3 protein: CASSPGQGINYGYTF. Written as DNA, the CDR3 is TGTGCCAGCAGCCCGGGACAGGGGATTAACTATGGCTACACCTTC. The gene calls are TRBV5-6 and TRBJ1-2, with 10 nucleotides matching TRBD1. Trimming at V came to 4 bases and at J to 1 base, leaving 4 bases not matched to a gene. CDR1 SGHDT and CDR2 YYEEEE come from the germline V gene. The CDR3 spans 15 residues.